The rows below give T cell receptor beta chains drawn from one sample of a study of patients and donors after allogeneic stem cell transplantation. TCRdb re-derived calls from the RT-PCR reads in MiXCR, one entry per CDR3 protein. Of 390,000 or so distinct CDR3 sequences listed, more than 15% are singletons. Sample: blood, either unsorted or a sorted T cell fraction (not recorded which). These receptors were obtained from a human donor who was either an allogeneic HSCT recipient or a stem cell or donor lymphocyte infusion donor (not recorded which). It is not recorded whose cells these are; they may come from a transplant donor. CDR3s include the opening cysteine and the closing phenylalanine or tryptophan. A D gene is named only where the DNA matches it firmly. A row's size may be missing; if present it is once, few, many or a size class.

>many|TRBJ2-7|13|.|TRBV12-3/TRBV12-4
TGTGCCAGCAGTCCCGGGGGCCCCTACGAGCAGTACTTC
CASSPGGPYEQYF
>.|TRBJ1-1|13|TRBD1|TRBV2
TGTGCCAGCAGGGCGGACAGGGCGGGTGAAGCTTTCTTT
CASRADRAGEAFF
>.|TRBJ1-5|12|.|TRBV15
TGTGCCACCAGCAGAGATGGGAGGCCCCAGCATTTT
CATSRDGRPQHF
>few|TRBJ2-7|13|TRBD2|TRBV6-1
TGTGCCAGCAGTGGGACTAGCGGGAGCGAGCAGTACTTC
CASSGTSGSEQYF
>many|TRBJ1-5|15|TRBD1|TRBV12-3/TRBV12-4
TGTGCCAGCAGCAAAGGCTCAGGGGGAGATCAGCCCCAGCATTTT
CASSKGSGGDQPQHF
>few|TRBJ1-3|16|.|TRBV7-6
TGTGCCAGCAGCCCTCGGGGGGGAAAATCAGGAAACACCATATATTTT
CASSPRGGKSGNTIYF
>few|TRBJ2-5|13|.|TRBV5-6
TGTGCCAGCAGCTTGGGGGGCCTCGGGACCCAGTACTTC
CASSLGGLGTQYF
>.|TRBJ1-5|14|.|TRBV4-1
TGCGCCAGCAGCCAAGTACAGGGTCGACAGCCCCAGCATTTT
CASSQVQGRQPQHF
>.|TRBJ1-3|15|.|TRBV5-1
TGCGCCAGCAGCTTGGAGAGGGCCCCTGGAAACACCATATATTTT
CASSLERAPGNTIYF
>few|TRBJ2-6|18|.|TRBV7-6
TGTGCCAGCAGCCAAGGACAGTTCCCCTCCTCTGGGGCCAACGTCCTGACTTTC
CASSQGQFPSSGANVLTF
>few|TRBJ2-1|13|.|TRBV20-1
TGCAGTGCGTCCGGGACCCTCTACAATGAGCAGTTCTTC
CSASGTLYNEQFF
>.|TRBJ2-5|16|TRBD2|TRBV5-6
TGTGCCAGCAGCTTGGTAGACGGGACTAGTGGGGAGACCCAGTACTTC
CASSLVDGTSGETQYF
>.|TRBJ2-7|15|.|TRBV11-3
TGTGCCAGCAGCTTAGAGGCTCTGAGCTCCTACGAGCAGTACTTC
CASSLEALSSYEQYF
>few|TRBJ2-3|16|.|TRBV9
TGTGCCAGCAGCGTAGCGGGAAGTCAGGGCACAGATACGCAGTATTTT
CASSVAGSQGTDTQYF
>.|TRBJ2-1|13|.|TRBV12-3/TRBV12-4
TGTGCCAGCAGTTTGGGACATACCTATGAGCAGTTCTTC
CASSLGHTYEQFF
>.|TRBJ1-2|14|.|TRBV15
TGTGCCACCAGCAGAGAGGGCACGACTAGGGGCTACACCTTC
CATSREGTTRGYTF
>few|TRBJ2-1|17|.|TRBV10-3
TGTGCCATCAGTGAGCATTTGGGGGCGGGTGCCTACAATGAGCAGTTCTTC
CAISEHLGAGAYNEQFF
>few|TRBJ2-7|16|TRBD2|TRBV7-3
TGTGCCAGCAGCATGGGGACTAGCGGGAGGGCCTACGAGCAGTACTTC
CASSMGTSGRAYEQYF
>.|TRBJ1-1|15|.|TRBV3-1
TGTGCCAGCAGCCAAGGGACGTACATGAACACTGAAGCTTTCTTT
CASSQGTYMNTEAFF
>few|TRBJ2-5|13|.|TRBV5-1
TGCGCCAGCAGCTTGGACTCCCTGGGGACCCAGTACTTC
CASSLDSLGTQYF
>medium-sized|TRBJ2-3|16|.|TRBV7-2
TGTGCCAGCAGCCTCCCGAATCTTCCGGGGTCAGATACGCAGTATTTT
CASSLPNLPGSDTQYF
>.|TRBJ2-3|15|.|TRBV20-1
TGCAGTGCTAGATCCCCACCGCCGGGGAAAGATACGCAGTATTTT
CSARSPPPGKDTQYF
>.|TRBJ1-6|13|.|TRBV12-3/TRBV12-4
TGTGCCAGCCGGGGTAGGGACAATTCACCCCTCCACTTT
CASRGRDNSPLHF
>.|TRBJ1-6|11|.|TRBV6-1
TGTGCCAGCAGTGCCCCTTCACCCCTCCACTTT
CASSAPSPLHF
>few|TRBJ2-5|16|TRBD1|TRBV5-1
TGCGCCAGCAGCTTGCCAGGGACAGGACGAGGGGAGACCCAGTACTTC
CASSLPGTGRGETQYF
>many|TRBJ2-1|15|.|TRBV5-1
TGCGCCAGCAGAGTAGGGGGAGGGTCCTACAATGAGCAGTTCTTC
CASRVGGGSYNEQFF
>many|TRBJ1-1|11|.|TRBV6-4
TGTGCCAGCAGTGAGTCCTTGAGAGCTTTCTTT
CASSESLRAFF
>.|TRBJ2-1|15|.|TRBV15
TGTGCCACCAGCAACGGGACCGACCCCTACAATGAGCAGTTCTTC
CATSNGTDPYNEQFF
>.|TRBJ2-7|13|TRBD1|TRBV10-3
TGTGCCATCAGTGGACAGGGGGCCGACGAGCAGTACTTC
CAISGQGADEQYF
>few|TRBJ2-1|17|.|TRBV14
TGTGCCAGCAGCCAAGATAAAGAACGGGAGTTTCGTAGCGAGCAGTTCTTC
CASSQDKEREFRSEQFF
>few|TRBJ1-1|15|.|TRBV15
TGTGCCACCAGCAGAGATGGGGGGATATCCCTTGAAGCTTTCTTT
CATSRDGGISLEAFF
>few|TRBJ1-2|15|.|TRBV20-1
TGCAGTGCTAGAGAAGGGCCAGGGAACTTGCGGGGCTACACCTTC
CSAREGPGNLRGYTF
>many|TRBJ2-1|15|.|TRBV5-1
TGCGCCAGCAGCTACCCACTGGGGGCCTACAATGAGCAGTTCTTC
CASSYPLGAYNEQFF
>.|TRBJ1-6|16|.|TRBV6-5
TGTGCCAGCAGTTACTCGGGGGATTACAGGGATTCACCACTCCACTTT
CASSYSGDYRDSPLHF
>few|TRBJ2-1|21|TRBD2|TRBV4-2
TGTGCCAGCAGCCAAGATAAGGGGACTAGCGGGAGAAGGGGACAATACAATGAGCAGTTCTTC
CASSQDKGTSGRRGQYNEQFF
>few|TRBJ2-2|19|.|TRBV27
TGTGCCAGCAGTCCCCCTGTGGTAGCGTCCTACTTCAACACCGGGGAGCTGTTTTTT
CASSPPVVASYFNTGELFF
>.|TRBJ2-5|15|TRBD2|TRBV2
TGTGCCGGATACCTAGCGGGAGGCTACCAAGAGACCCAGTACTTC
CAGYLAGGYQETQYF
>.|TRBJ2-2|21|.|TRBV4-1
TGCGCCAGCAGCCAAGATTGGTTCCCCCGGACAGTCCGAGGGGGCACCGGGGAGCTGTTTTTT
CASSQDWFPRTVRGGTGELFF
>few|TRBJ1-2|13|.|TRBV28
TGTGCCAGCAGTTTGAAGGACAGCTATGGCTACACCTTC
CASSLKDSYGYTF
>.|TRBJ2-7|16|TRBD1|TRBV6-2/TRBV6-3
TGTGCCAGCAGTTACTCGGTAGAGGACAGGGGTAGCGAGCAGTACTTC
CASSYSVEDRGSEQYF
>.|TRBJ2-5|13|.|TRBV7-9
TGTGCCAGCAGCTTCATCGGGCAAGAGACCCAGTACTTC
CASSFIGQETQYF
>many|TRBJ2-7|15|TRBD1|TRBV4-3
TGCGCCAGCAGCCAAGGGACAGGGGTCTCCTACGAGCAGTACTTC
CASSQGTGVSYEQYF
>.|TRBJ2-2|13|TRBD1|TRBV2
TGTGCCAGCCGACAGGGGTCCGGCGGGGAGCTGTTTTTT
CASRQGSGGELFF
>.|TRBJ2-2|17|TRBD1|TRBV24-1
TGTGCCACCAGTGGGACCCGACAGGGGGCGCGCACCGGGGAGCTGTTTTTT
CATSGTRQGARTGELFF